These T cell receptor beta chains were read from a single sample in a study of response to subunit inactivated influenza vaccine. TCRdb re-called the RT-PCR reads with MiXCR, one entry per CDR3 protein. This table has more than 700,000 distinct CDR3 sequences, around 20% appearing once. The sequences come from PBMCs from blood, collected around 5 days after vaccination. The receptors here all came from a man in his fifties or sixties who received an inactivated influenza vaccine. CDR3s include the opening cysteine and the closing phenylalanine or tryptophan. D genes are given only for firm matches. Clone size is stated in some rows and not others, as once, few, many or a class when expanded.

length: 17; V: TRBV24-1; size: few; D: -; J: TRBJ2-5; DNA: TGTGCCACCAGTGATTTCGCTCGGACGGACATGCAAGAGACCCAGTACTTC; CDR3: CATSDFARTDMQETQYF
length: 17; V: TRBV12-5; size: -; D: TRBD2; J: TRBJ2-1; DNA: TGTGCTAGTGGTTTGGTACTAGGCGGGAGCTCCTACAATGAGCAGTTCTTC; CDR3: CASGLVLGGSSYNEQFF
length: 17; V: TRBV7-9; size: many; D: TRBD1; J: TRBJ1-1; DNA: TGTGCCAGCAGCTTATCAAGAGGGGGCACTGGGAACACTGAAGCTTTCTTT; CDR3: CASSLSRGGTGNTEAFF
length: 16; V: TRBV7-2; size: few; D: -; J: TRBJ2-1; DNA: TGTGCCAGCAGCTTAGGGGTCGGAACCCTCGGGGATGAGCAGTTCTTC; CDR3: CASSLGVGTLGDEQFF
length: 14; V: TRBV7-9; size: few; D: -; J: TRBJ2-3; DNA: TGTGCCAGCAGCTCCGGGACTGGCACAGATACGCAGTATTTT; CDR3: CASSSGTGTDTQYF
length: 13; V: TRBV20-1; size: -; D: -; J: TRBJ2-4; DNA: TGCAGTGCTAGACCGGCAGCCAAAAACATTCAGTACTTC; CDR3: CSARPAAKNIQYF
length: 13; V: TRBV6-1; size: few; D: -; J: TRBJ1-3; DNA: TGTGCCAGCAGTATCAGCTCTGGAAACACCATATATTTT; CDR3: CASSISSGNTIYF
length: 15; V: TRBV2; size: -; D: -; J: TRBJ2-1; DNA: TGTGCCAGTCCGAGTTTCCAAATTACCTACAATGAGCAGTTCTTC; CDR3: CASPSFQITYNEQFF
length: 16; V: TRBV5-5; size: many; D: -; J: TRBJ1-3; DNA: TGTGCCAGCAGCTTGGGACTGTTATCGGACGGAAACACCATATATTTT; CDR3: CASSLGLLSDGNTIYF
length: 13; V: TRBV6-1; size: few; D: -; J: TRBJ2-5; DNA: TGTGCCAGCAGTGGACACCTCCAAGAGACCCAGTACTTC; CDR3: CASSGHLQETQYF
length: 15; V: TRBV3-1; size: few; D: TRBD1; J: TRBJ2-1; DNA: TGTGCCAGCAGCCACCGGGACAGATTATACAATGAGCAGTTCTTC; CDR3: CASSHRDRLYNEQFF
length: 16; V: TRBV6-4; size: few; D: -; J: TRBJ2-1; DNA: TGTGCCAGCAGTGACTTTCCTAGGACAGCTTACAATGAGCAGTTCTTC; CDR3: CASSDFPRTAYNEQFF
length: 14; V: TRBV5-1; size: -; D: TRBD2; J: TRBJ2-1; DNA: TGCGCCAGCAGCTTACTAGCGGAGCCCAGGGAGCAGTTCTTC; CDR3: CASSLLAEPREQFF
length: 12; V: TRBV21-1; size: few; D: -; J: TRBJ2-5; DNA: TGTGCCAGCAGCCGGGGGGAAGAGACCCAGTACTTC; CDR3: CASSRGEETQYF
length: 16; V: TRBV7-2; size: few; D: -; J: TRBJ2-7; DNA: TGTGCCAGCAGCTTAGAGTGGGGGGCCCGAGCCTACGAGCAGTACTTC; CDR3: CASSLEWGARAYEQYF
length: 14; V: TRBV10-3; size: -; D: -; J: TRBJ1-2; DNA: TGTGCCATCAGTCCCCAAGGACCTCCCTATGGCTACACCTTC; CDR3: CAISPQGPPYGYTF
length: 14; V: TRBV11-3; size: few; D: TRBD2; J: TRBJ2-1; DNA: TGTGCCAGCAGCTTAACGGGACTAGAGAATGAGCAGTTCTTC; CDR3: CASSLTGLENEQFF
length: 17; V: TRBV4-3; size: -; D: TRBD2; J: TRBJ2-3; DNA: TGCGCCAGCAGCCTCCAGACTAGCGGGGGCCCAGGAGATACGCAGTATTTT; CDR3: CASSLQTSGGPGDTQYF
length: 16; V: TRBV5-1; size: few; D: -; J: TRBJ2-1; DNA: TGCGCCAGCACCTCTGGAGGGTCCCGGATTAACAATGAGCAGTTCTTC; CDR3: CASTSGGSRINNEQFF
length: 18; V: TRBV4-2; size: few; D: -; J: TRBJ2-6; DNA: TGTGCCAGCAGCACCCTGGGCGACGTATTCTCTGGGGCCAACGTCCTGACTTTC; CDR3: CASSTLGDVFSGANVLTF
length: 20; V: TRBV5-1; size: few; D: -; J: TRBJ2-6; DNA: TGCGCCAGCAGCTTCGACCCACGCGGCTTTTTAAACTCTGGGGCCAACGTCCTGACTTTC; CDR3: CASSFDPRGFLNSGANVLTF
length: 14; V: TRBV20-1; size: -; D: -; J: TRBJ2-7; DNA: TGCAGTGCTAGGGTCCCCTACGGTATCGACGAGCAGTACTTC; CDR3: CSARVPYGIDEQYF
length: 16; V: TRBV11-2; size: -; D: TRBD1; J: TRBJ2-1; DNA: TGTGCCAGCAGCCAAAGGGGAGGACAGGGTTTGAATGAGCAGTTCTTC; CDR3: CASSQRGGQGLNEQFF
length: 15; V: TRBV7-2; size: -; D: TRBD2; J: TRBJ2-7; DNA: TGTGCCAGCAGCCATACCACTAGCGGGCGCTACGAGCAGTACTTC; CDR3: CASSHTTSGRYEQYF
length: 13; V: TRBV2; size: -; D: -; J: TRBJ1-2; DNA: TGTGCCAGCAGTGAGGGTGGGCACTATGGCTACACCTTC; CDR3: CASSEGGHYGYTF
length: 16; V: TRBV7-2; size: -; D: -; J: TRBJ2-2; DNA: TGTGCCAGCAGCTCGACTACGGGACTCTCCTCCGGGGAGCTGTTTTTT; CDR3: CASSSTTGLSSGELFF
length: 15; V: TRBV4-1; size: -; D: TRBD1; J: TRBJ2-1; DNA: TGCGCCAGCAGCCAAGAGGACAGGGGACCTCGGGGGCAGTTCTTC; CDR3: CASSQEDRGPRGQFF
length: 17; V: TRBV4-2; size: -; D: -; J: TRBJ2-1; DNA: TGTGCCAGCAGCCAGTCGGCAGGCCGGTTGGCCTACAATGAGCAGTTCTTC; CDR3: CASSQSAGRLAYNEQFF
length: 14; V: TRBV7-6; size: -; D: TRBD1; J: TRBJ1-1; DNA: TGTGCCAGCAGCCCTTTACAGGGGACCACTGAAGCTTTCTTT; CDR3: CASSPLQGTTEAFF
length: 15; V: TRBV4-2; size: -; D: -; J: TRBJ2-5; DNA: TGTGCCAGCAGCCAAGCAGTAGGCAGGGTCGAGACCCAGTACTTC; CDR3: CASSQAVGRVETQYF
length: 13; V: TRBV20-1; size: -; D: TRBD2; J: TRBJ2-1; DNA: TGCAGTGCCCACGGACTAGCGGACAATGAGCAGTTCTTC; CDR3: CSAHGLADNEQFF
length: 14; V: TRBV5-1; size: -; D: TRBD2; J: TRBJ2-4; DNA: TGCGCCAGCAGCTTCATAGCGGGAGAAAACATTCAGTACTTC; CDR3: CASSFIAGENIQYF
length: 15; V: TRBV5-1; size: few; D: -; J: TRBJ2-3; DNA: TGCGCCAGCAGCTTGGACACCCCCCTCACAGATACGCAGTATTTT; CDR3: CASSLDTPLTDTQYF